This is a list of T cell receptor beta chains from one sample in a study of T cell repertoires in cytomegalovirus infection. One entry per CDR3 protein, called by TCRdb with MiXCR from the reads. Seen here are about 740,000 distinct CDR3 sequences, about a third observed once, and the top ten hold under 3.5%. The sequenced sample consisted of PBMCs. The receptors derive from a human donor in good health (CMV status not recorded). Some clones in this sample may be carry-over from other donors' samples. The CDR3 runs from the conserved cysteine through the conserved F or W. The D gene is left open where the match is weak. The size of a clone is reported for some rows only, either as once, few or many, or as a class for expanded clones.

V gene	D gene	clone size	J gene	CDR3 protein	CDR3 DNA
TRBV10-3	TRBD1	.	TRBJ2-1	CSINTGTENEQFF	TGTTCCATCAACACCGGGACAGAAAATGAGCAGTTCTTC
TRBV12-3/TRBV12-4	.	.	TRBJ2-7	CASSFSDYEQYF	TGTGCCAGCAGTTTTTCGGACTACGAGCAGTACTTC
TRBV29-1	.	.	TRBJ2-3	CSVERGTDTKYF	TGCAGCGTTGAAAGGGGGACGGATACGAAGTATTTT
TRBV12-3/TRBV12-4	TRBD2	few	TRBJ2-7	CASRPGLAGGSEQYF	TGTGCCAGCAGGCCGGGACTAGCGGGAGGGTCCGAGCAGTACTTC
TRBV7-9	.	.	TRBJ1-2	CASSLDYHGYTF	TGTGCCAGCAGCTTAGACTATCATGGCTACACCTTC
TRBV29-1	.	.	TRBJ2-3	CSPVFRGLGTDTQYF	TGCAGCCCCGTGTTCAGGGGATTAGGCACAGATACGCAGTATTTT
TRBV7-9	TRBD2	many	TRBJ2-1	CASSFSGRIKNNEQFF	TGTGCCAGCAGCTTTAGCGGGCGAATAAAAAACAATGAGCAGTTCTTC
TRBV6-8	.	.	TRBJ2-3	CASTAAGTPGTDTQYF	TGTGCCAGCACCGCGGCAGGGACCCCTGGCACAGATACGCAGTATTTT
TRBV20-1	.	.	TRBJ1-5	CSARAELGGKQPQHF	TGCAGTGCTAGAGCCGAGTTGGGGGGTAAGCAGCCCCAGCATTTT
TRBV10-3	TRBD2	.	TRBJ2-1	CAISTSGSGNEQFF	TGTGCCATCAGCACTAGCGGCTCTGGGAATGAGCAGTTCTTC
TRBV28	TRBD1	.	TRBJ2-7	CASSSGTGAREQYF	TGTGCCAGCAGTTCCGGGACAGGGGCGCGGGAGCAGTACTTC
TRBV7-8	.	.	TRBJ2-7	CASSLARTSPSSYEQYF	TGTGCCAGCAGCTTAGCCCGGACGTCGCCGAGCTCCTACGAGCAGTACTTC
TRBV10-3	.	few	TRBJ1-5	CAISEAADFNQPQHF	TGTGCCATCAGTGAAGCTGCAGATTTCAATCAGCCCCAGCATTTT
TRBV10-2	.	.	TRBJ1-1	CASSESKASGEAFF	TGCGCCAGCAGTGAGTCGAAAGCGTCGGGGGAAGCTTTCTTT
TRBV5-6	TRBD1	.	TRBJ1-2	CASSLMDRGYGYTF	TGTGCCAGCAGCCTCATGGACAGGGGGTATGGCTACACCTTC
TRBV29-1	TRBD1	.	TRBJ2-7	CSVTRTGGSYEQYF	TGCAGCGTTACCCGGACAGGGGGCTCCTACGAGCAGTACTTC
TRBV7-2	TRBD2	.	TRBJ2-1	CASSFSGRVHNEQFF	TGTGCCAGCAGCTTTAGCGGGAGGGTCCACAATGAGCAGTTCTTC
TRBV12-3/TRBV12-4	.	.	TRBJ2-7	CASSLGSGREQYF	TGTGCCAGCAGTTTAGGGTCGGGAAGAGAGCAGTACTTC
TRBV19	.	few	TRBJ2-5	CASSIVRDQETQYF	TGTGCCAGTAGTATCGTGAGGGACCAAGAGACCCAGTACTTC
TRBV5-6	.	.	TRBJ1-1	CASSLNAFRAEAFF	TGTGCCAGCAGCTTGAATGCTTTTCGCGCTGAAGCTTTCTTT
TRBV5-6	.	.	TRBJ1-1	CASSSGAKYTEAFF	TGTGCCAGCAGCTCTGGGGCGAAATACACTGAAGCTTTCTTT
TRBV12-3/TRBV12-4	.	.	TRBJ2-3	CASSWSGSNTDTQYF	TGTGCCAGCAGTTGGTCGGGGAGCAACACAGATACGCAGTATTTT
TRBV11-2	TRBD1	many	TRBJ1-4	CASSLSSSAGGEKLFF	TGTGCCAGCAGCTTATCGTCTTCGGCAGGGGGCGAAAAACTGTTTTTT
TRBV14	.	.	TRBJ2-5	CASPGTDNQETQYF	TGTGCCAGCCCAGGAACGGACAACCAAGAGACCCAGTACTTC
TRBV6-6	.	few	TRBJ2-5	CASSSAAWIQETQYF	TGTGCCAGCAGTTCCGCGGCCTGGATCCAAGAGACCCAGTACTTC
TRBV6-2/TRBV6-3	.	.	TRBJ2-1	CASSYSLPSNEQFF	TGTGCCAGCAGTTACTCGTTACCTAGTAATGAGCAGTTCTTC
TRBV6-1	.	.	TRBJ2-1	CASRRVRGSSYNEQFF	TGTGCCAGCCGTCGAGTCAGGGGAAGCTCCTACAATGAGCAGTTCTTC
TRBV7-2	.	many	TRBJ1-2	CASSLGDSTDGYTF	TGTGCCAGCAGCTTAGGAGACAGTACCGACGGCTACACCTTC
TRBV30	.	.	TRBJ1-2	CAWSVTGPYGYTF	TGTGCCTGGAGTGTCACAGGCCCTTATGGCTACACCTTC
TRBV4-1	TRBD2	many	TRBJ2-3	CASSQEGLGTDTQYF	TGCGCCAGCAGCCAAGAGGGACTAGGCACAGATACGCAGTATTTT
TRBV10-3	.	.	TRBJ1-2	CATLNSELGVGYTF	TGTGCCACCTTAAACTCCGAATTGGGGGTAGGCTACACCTTC
TRBV28	TRBD1	.	TRBJ1-6	CASHLRDRGGLHF	TGTGCCAGCCATTTGAGGGACAGGGGTGGCCTCCACTTT
TRBV7-2	.	.	TRBJ1-1	CASRGQKSGTEAFF	TGTGCCAGCAGAGGACAGAAGTCTGGCACTGAAGCTTTCTTT
TRBV27	TRBD1	.	TRBJ1-6	CASRPGLRGTNSPLHF	TGTGCCAGCCGGCCGGGTCTCAGGGGGACTAATTCACCCCTCCACTTT
TRBV18	TRBD1	.	TRBJ1-1	CASSQTGHTEAFF	TGTGCCAGCTCACAGACAGGGCACACTGAAGCTTTCTTT